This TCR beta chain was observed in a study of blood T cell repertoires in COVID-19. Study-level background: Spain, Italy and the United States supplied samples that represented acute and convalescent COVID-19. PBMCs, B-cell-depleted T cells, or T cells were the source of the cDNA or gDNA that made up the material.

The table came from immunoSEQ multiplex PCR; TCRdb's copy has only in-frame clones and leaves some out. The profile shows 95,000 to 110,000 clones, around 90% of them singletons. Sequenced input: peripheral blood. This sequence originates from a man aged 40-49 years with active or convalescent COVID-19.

Here the CDR3 reads CASSRQASSSNQPQHF. The DNA of the CDR3 is TGTGCCAGCAGTCGACAGGCGTCGAGTAGCAATCAGCCCCAGCATTTT. V and J are TRBV6-6 and TRBJ1-5; D may be TRBD1 (6 bases). Germline V lookup: CDR1 MNHNY, CDR2 SVGAGI (reference sequence). The CDR3 is made up of 16 amino acids. V was pared by 5 bases and J by 0 bases, with 14 bases between.